The sample holds one count of the clone carrying this T cell receptor beta chain. V shed 0 bases and J 8 bases; nucleotides not matched to a gene: 13. The CDR3 spans 17 residues. Germline CDR1 and CDR2: GTSNPN and SVGIG (reference sequence). Anyone with autoimmune disease history or systemic immunosuppression was excluded. Produced via immunoSEQ multiplex PCR; TCRdb's table is partial and in-frame only. The sample yields 35,000 or so clones, around three quarters seen once. These data belong to a study of OX40 agonist ivuxolimab in advanced cancers. Study context: Having had anti-PD-1, anti-PD-L1 or anti-CTLA-4 therapy before was allowed, and around 39% had some.

This clonotype originated in an adult with an advanced solid tumor such as melanoma, head and neck, liver or kidney cancer. The starting material was CD4+ or CD8+ T cells sorted from blood, obtained in a trial of the OX40 agonist ivuxolimab. The chain employs TRBV30 and TRBJ2-1, with 10 bases aligning to TRBD1. As DNA, the CDR3 is TGTGCCTGGAGTGTAAGGGAAGGGGGACAGGGGAGGGATGAGCAGTTCTTC. Protein: CAWSVREGGQGRDEQFF.